One T cell receptor (beta chain) is described in this entry. No cognate antigen has been identified for it. Base qualities are not recorded, but no much larger clone differs from it by a single base. This entry belongs to a study of OX40 agonist ivuxolimab in advanced cancers. Some background on the complete study: Ivuxolimab, which targeted the costimulatory receptor OX40 (CD134), was an agonistic, fully human IgG2 monoclonal antibody. In the dose-escalation cohort, nearly 85% of patients were male, and the mean age was approximately 60 years with a range of roughly 20 to 80. Patients were allowed to have had prior anti-PD-1, anti-PD-L1 or anti-CTLA-4 therapy, and approximately 40% of the dose-escalation patients had previously received checkpoint inhibitors. Three dose-escalation patients achieved partial responses, one with hepatocellular carcinoma and two with cutaneous melanoma. Intravenous ivuxolimab was administered to patients every 2 weeks at six dose levels: 0.01, 0.1, 0.3, 1.5, 3 and 10 mg/kg. The paper covers the monotherapy dose-escalation part of the phase I ivuxolimab trial, which included N ≈ 50 patients. The point of sequencing TCRbeta in the periphery was to test whether ivuxolimab changed TCR sequence diversity and drove clonal T-cell expansion. Of the roughly 51 patients in dose escalation, about 20 had hepatocellular carcinoma, some 15 had melanoma, 9 had renal cell carcinoma and 9 had head and neck cancer.

Study-wide conclusions, independent of this receptor: On average, CD8+ T cells showed more expanded clones than CD4+ T cells after ivuxolimab. Low levels of normalized T-cell clonal expansion were also seen in some patients who did not respond. Antigen specificity was not determined for the clonally expanded peripheral T cells. In partial responders in the 0.1-3.0 mg/kg groups, normalized peripheral clonal expansion was found to be among the lowest, especially among CD8+ T cells. At doses of 0.1 to 3.0 mg/kg, clonal expansion of both CD4+ and CD8+ T cells in blood was seen between baseline and week 6.

V and J lose 5 bases and 7 bases, and a span of 14 bases separates them. The germline V gene yields MDHEN for CDR1 and SYDVKM for CDR2. The CDR3 numbers 14 residues from cysteine through phenylalanine. The kept DNA is CDR3 alone, 42 bases in frame from the first base. To sequence the TCRbeta CDR3 region, genomic DNA was isolated from the sorted cells. TCRbeta CDR3 regions were sequenced using the immunoSEQ Assay. TCRdb provides this immuneACCESS table in a form limited to in-frame rearrangements. Some clones are lacking; in checked studies, under half of them reflect an unresolved V gene, and why the rest are absent is not known. This sample comprises under 20,000 clones, 65% to 85% of them detected only once. In total, the top ten clones hold about 3.8% of the sample. Patients with autoimmune disease history or receiving systemic immunosuppression were excluded from the trial. In every dose cohort, peripheral blood was drawn for TCR sequencing at baseline, cycle 4 day 1, and cycle 7 day 1. Samples were obtained from an open-label, multicenter, first-in-human phase I dose-escalation trial of ivuxolimab. Adults with locally advanced or metastatic melanoma, renal cell carcinoma, hepatocellular carcinoma or head and neck squamous cell carcinoma were enrolled in the trial. Before TCR sequencing, CD4+ T cells and CD8+ T cells were sorted from peripheral blood as separate populations.

The sequence derives from an adult with an advanced solid tumor such as melanoma, head and neck, liver or kidney cancer. In this chain, TRBV28 is recombined with TRBJ1-4; possibly the D gene is TRBD1, per 6 matching bases. The sequencing here drew on CD4+ or CD8+ T cells sorted from blood, taken in a trial of the OX40 agonist ivuxolimab. At the DNA level, the sequence is TGTGCCAGCAGTCCCCAGGGGAGAGGTGAAAAACTGTTTTTT. It translates to CASSPQGRGEKLFF.